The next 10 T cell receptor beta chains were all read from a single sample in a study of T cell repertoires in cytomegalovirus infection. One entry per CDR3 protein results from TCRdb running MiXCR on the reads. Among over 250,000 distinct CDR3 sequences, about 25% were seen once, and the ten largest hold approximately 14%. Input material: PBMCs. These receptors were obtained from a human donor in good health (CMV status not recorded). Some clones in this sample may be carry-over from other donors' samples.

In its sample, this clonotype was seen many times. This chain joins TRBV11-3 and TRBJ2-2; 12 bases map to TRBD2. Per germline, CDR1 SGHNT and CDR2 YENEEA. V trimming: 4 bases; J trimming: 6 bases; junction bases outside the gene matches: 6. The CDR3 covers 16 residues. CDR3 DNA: TGTGCCAGCAGCTCGGGTCGACTAGCGGGGGCCGGGGAGCTGTTTTTT. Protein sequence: CASSSGRLAGAGELFF.

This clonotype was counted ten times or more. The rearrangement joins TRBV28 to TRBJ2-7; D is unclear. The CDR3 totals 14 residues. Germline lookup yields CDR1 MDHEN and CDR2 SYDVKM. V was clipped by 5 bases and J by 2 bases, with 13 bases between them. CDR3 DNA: TGTGCCAGCAGTGTCCTTCCCCCTCCCTACGAGCAGTACTTC. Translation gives CASSVLPPPYEQYF.

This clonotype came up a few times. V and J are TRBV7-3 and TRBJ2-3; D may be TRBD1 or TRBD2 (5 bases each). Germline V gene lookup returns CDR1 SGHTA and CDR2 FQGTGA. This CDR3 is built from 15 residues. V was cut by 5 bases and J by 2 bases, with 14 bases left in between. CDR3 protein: CASSPRGRDTDTQYF. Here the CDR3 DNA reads TGTGCCAGCAGCCCGAGGGGAAGAGACACAGATACGCAGTATTTT.

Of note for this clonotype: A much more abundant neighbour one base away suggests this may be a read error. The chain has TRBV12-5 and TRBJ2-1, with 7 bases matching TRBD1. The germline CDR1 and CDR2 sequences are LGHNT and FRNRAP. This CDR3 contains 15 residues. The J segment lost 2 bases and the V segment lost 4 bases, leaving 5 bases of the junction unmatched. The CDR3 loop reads CASGSGQETYNEQFF. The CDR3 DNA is TGTGCTAGTGGTTCAGGACAGGAGACCTACAATGAGCAGTTCTTC.

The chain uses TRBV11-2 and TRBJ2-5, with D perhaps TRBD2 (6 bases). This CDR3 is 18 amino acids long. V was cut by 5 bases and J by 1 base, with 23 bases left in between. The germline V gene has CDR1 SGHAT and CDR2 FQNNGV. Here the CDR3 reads CASSHLAREFLLQETQYF. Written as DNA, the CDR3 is TGTGCCAGCAGCCACCTAGCTCGGGAGTTTCTTCTCCAAGAGACCCAGTACTTC.

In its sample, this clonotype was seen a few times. The CDR3 reads CAISESTSTNGEQFF. CDR3 coding DNA: TGTGCCATCAGTGAGTCGACTAGCACAAACGGTGAGCAGTTCTTC. J is TRBJ2-1 and V is TRBV10-3; 7 bases line up with TRBD2. The CDR3 spans 15 residues. Germline assignment: CDR1 ENHRY and CDR2 SYGVKD. The V gene end was trimmed by 0 bases and the J gene end by 9 bases; junction bases not matched to a gene: 8.

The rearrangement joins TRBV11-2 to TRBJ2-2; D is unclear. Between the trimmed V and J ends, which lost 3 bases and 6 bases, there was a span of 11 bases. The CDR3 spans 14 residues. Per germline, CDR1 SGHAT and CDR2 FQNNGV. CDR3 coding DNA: TGTGCCAGCAGCTTCTCCTCGTGGTCCGGGGAGCTGTTTTTT. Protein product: CASSFSSWSGELFF.

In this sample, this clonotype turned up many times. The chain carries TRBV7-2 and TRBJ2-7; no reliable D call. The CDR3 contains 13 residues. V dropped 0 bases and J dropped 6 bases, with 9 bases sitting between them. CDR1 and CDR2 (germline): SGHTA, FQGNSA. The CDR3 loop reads CASSLASATEQYF. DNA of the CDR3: TGTGCCAGCAGCTTAGCCTCGGCTACCGAGCAGTACTTC.

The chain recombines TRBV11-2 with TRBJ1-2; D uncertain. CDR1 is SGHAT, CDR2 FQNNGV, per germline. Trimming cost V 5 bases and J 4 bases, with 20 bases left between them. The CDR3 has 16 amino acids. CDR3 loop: CASSLAAGRTTYGYTF. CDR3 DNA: TGTGCCAGCAGCCTTGCCGCCGGACGGACGACCTATGGCTACACCTTC.

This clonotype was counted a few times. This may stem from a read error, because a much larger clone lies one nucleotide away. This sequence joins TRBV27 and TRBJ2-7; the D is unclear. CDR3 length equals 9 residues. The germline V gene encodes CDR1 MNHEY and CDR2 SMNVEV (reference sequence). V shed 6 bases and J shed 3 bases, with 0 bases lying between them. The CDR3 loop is CASSYEQYF. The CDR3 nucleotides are TGTGCCAGCAGCTACGAGCAGTACTTC.